This TCR beta chain was retrieved from a study of cytomegalovirus exposure and HLA in healthy donors. Study results and caveats: A later analysis linked about 17,000 TCR beta sequences to HLA alleles at 0.05 false discovery rate.

Amplification used 60 Vbeta primers and 13 Jbeta primers. Method: immunoSEQ multiplex PCR; TCRdb's copy keeps in-frame clones and lacks some. The data show tens of thousands of clones, around two thirds seen once. This CDR3 contains 15 residues. V was pared by 4 bases and J by 1 base, with 5 bases of the junction left unmatched. Per the germline V gene, CDR1 is SGHVS and CDR2 is FNYEAQ. A note on this clone: The antigen remains undetermined.

The chain carries TRBV7-6 and TRBJ2-3; 7 positions match TRBD2. Sequenced: PBMCs. The sequence was obtained from a man in his thirties or forties in good health and CMV-seronegative. DNA for the CDR3: TGTGCCAGCAGCTCCCAACGGGGGGGCACAGATACGCAGTATTTT. Its translation is CASSSQRGGTDTQYF.